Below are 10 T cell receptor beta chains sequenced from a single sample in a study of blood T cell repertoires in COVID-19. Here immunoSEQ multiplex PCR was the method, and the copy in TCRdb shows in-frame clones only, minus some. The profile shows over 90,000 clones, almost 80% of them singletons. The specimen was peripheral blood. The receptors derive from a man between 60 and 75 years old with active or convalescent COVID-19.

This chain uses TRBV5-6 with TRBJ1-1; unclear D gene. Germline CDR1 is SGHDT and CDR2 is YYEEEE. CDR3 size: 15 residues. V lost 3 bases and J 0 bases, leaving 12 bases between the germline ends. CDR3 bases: TGTGCCAGCAGCTGGGATTTGGGAGTGAACACTGAAGCTTTCTTT. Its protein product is CASSWDLGVNTEAFF.

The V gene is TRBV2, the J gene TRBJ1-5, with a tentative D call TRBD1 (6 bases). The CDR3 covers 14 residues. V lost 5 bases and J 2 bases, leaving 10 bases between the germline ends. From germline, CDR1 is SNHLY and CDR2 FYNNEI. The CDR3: CASSPRGGNQPQHF. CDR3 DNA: TGTGCCAGCAGTCCCAGGGGAGGCAATCAGCCCCAGCATTTT.

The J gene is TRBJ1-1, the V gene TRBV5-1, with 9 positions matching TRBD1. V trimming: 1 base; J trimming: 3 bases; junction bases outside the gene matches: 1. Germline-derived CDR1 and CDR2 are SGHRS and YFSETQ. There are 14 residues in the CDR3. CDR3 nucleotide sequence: TGCGCCAGCAGCTTGTACAGGGGGCACACTGAAGCTTTCTTT. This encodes CASSLYRGHTEAFF. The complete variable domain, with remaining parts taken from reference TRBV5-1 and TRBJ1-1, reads KAGVTQTPRYLIKTRGQQVTLSCSPISGHRSVSWYQQTPGQGLQFLFEYFSETQRNKGNFPGRFSGRQFSNSRSEMNVSTLELGDSALYLCASSLYRGHTEAFFGQGTRLTVV.

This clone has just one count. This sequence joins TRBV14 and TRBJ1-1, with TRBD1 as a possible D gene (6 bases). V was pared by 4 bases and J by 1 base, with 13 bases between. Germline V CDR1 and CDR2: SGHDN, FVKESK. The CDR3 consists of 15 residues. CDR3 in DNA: TGTGCCAGCAGCCCCGCGAGGGGGAGGAACACTGAAGCTTTCTTT. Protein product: CASSPARGRNTEAFF.

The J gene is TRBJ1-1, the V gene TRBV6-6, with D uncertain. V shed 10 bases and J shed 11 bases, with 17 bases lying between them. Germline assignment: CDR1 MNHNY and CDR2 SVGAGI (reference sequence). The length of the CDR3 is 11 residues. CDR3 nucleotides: TGTGCCACCAAATCAAATTCCGGGGCTTTCTTT. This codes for CATKSNSGAFF.

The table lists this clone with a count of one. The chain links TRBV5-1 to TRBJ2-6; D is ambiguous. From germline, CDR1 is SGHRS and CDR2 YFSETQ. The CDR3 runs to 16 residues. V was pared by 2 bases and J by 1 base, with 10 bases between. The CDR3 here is CASSLSPLSGANVLTF. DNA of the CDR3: TGCGCCAGCAGCTTAAGCCCCTTATCTGGGGCCAACGTCCTGACTTTC.

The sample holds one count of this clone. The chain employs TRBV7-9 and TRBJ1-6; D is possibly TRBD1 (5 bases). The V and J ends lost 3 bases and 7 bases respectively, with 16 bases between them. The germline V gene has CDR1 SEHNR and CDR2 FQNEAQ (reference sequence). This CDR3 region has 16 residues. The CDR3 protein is CASSFDRSSANSPLHF. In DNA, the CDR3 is TGTGCCAGCAGCTTTGACAGATCCTCTGCCAATTCACCCCTCCACTTT.

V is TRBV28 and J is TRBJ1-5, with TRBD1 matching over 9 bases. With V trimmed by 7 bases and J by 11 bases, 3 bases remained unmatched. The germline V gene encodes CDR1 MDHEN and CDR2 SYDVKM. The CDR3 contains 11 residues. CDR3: CASTRDRAQHF. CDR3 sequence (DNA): TGTGCCAGCACCAGGGACAGGGCCCAGCATTTT.

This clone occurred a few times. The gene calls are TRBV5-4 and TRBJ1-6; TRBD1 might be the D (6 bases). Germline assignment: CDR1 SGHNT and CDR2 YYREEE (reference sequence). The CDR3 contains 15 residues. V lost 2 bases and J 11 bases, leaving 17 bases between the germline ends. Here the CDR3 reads CASSFSVAQGTPLHF. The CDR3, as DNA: TGTGCCAGCAGCTTTTCTGTGGCTCAGGGGACACCCCTCCACTTT.

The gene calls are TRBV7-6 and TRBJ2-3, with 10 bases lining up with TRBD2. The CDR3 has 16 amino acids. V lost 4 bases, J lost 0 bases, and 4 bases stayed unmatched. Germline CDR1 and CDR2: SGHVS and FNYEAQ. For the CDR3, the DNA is TGTGCCAGCAGCTCTAGCGGGAGCCGTAGCACAGATACGCAGTATTTT. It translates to CASSSSGSRSTDTQYF.